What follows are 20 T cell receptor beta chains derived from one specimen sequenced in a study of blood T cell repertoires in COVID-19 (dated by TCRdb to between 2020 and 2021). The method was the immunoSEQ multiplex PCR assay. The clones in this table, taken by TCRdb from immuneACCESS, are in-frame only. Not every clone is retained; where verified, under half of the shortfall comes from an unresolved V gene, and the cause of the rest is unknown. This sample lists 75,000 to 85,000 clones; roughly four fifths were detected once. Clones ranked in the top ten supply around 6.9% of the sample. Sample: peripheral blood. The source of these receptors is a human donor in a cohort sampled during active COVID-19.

The CDR3 bases are TGTGCCAGCAGTTTGGGACAGGGAGCGGAAGCTTTCTTT. Translated: CASSLGQGAEAFF. The rearrangement joins TRBV12-3 or TRBV12-4 to TRBJ1-1; 9 positions match TRBD1. V dropped 3 bases and J dropped 8; count of bases not matched to a gene: 4. The CDR3 runs 13 residues.

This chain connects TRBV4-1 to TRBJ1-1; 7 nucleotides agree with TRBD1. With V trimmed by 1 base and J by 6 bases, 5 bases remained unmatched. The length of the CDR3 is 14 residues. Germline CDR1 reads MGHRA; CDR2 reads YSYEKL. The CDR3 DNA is TGCGCCAGCAGCCAAGCGACAGGGTTCGCTGAAGCTTTCTTT. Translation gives CASSQATGFAEAFF.

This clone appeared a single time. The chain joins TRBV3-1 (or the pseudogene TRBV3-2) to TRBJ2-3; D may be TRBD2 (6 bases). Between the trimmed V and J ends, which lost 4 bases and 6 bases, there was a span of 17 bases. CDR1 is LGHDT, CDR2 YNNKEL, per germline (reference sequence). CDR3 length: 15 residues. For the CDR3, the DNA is TGTGCCAGCAGCCCCGGGACTCCTGGGGGTGATACGCAGTATTTT. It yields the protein CASSPGTPGGDTQYF.

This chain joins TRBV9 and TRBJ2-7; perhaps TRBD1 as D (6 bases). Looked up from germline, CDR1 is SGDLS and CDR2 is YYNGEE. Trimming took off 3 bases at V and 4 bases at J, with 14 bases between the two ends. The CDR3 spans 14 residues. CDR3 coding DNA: TGTGCCAGCAGCGCACAGGGTTTTAATTACGAGCAGTACTTC. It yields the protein CASSAQGFNYEQYF.

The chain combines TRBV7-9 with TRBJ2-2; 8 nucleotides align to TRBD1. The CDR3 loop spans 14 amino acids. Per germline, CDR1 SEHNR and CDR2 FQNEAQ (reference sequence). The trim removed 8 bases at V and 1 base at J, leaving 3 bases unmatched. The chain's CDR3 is CASGGQGNTGELFF. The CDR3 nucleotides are TGTGCCAGCGGCGGACAGGGGAACACCGGGGAGCTGTTTTTT.

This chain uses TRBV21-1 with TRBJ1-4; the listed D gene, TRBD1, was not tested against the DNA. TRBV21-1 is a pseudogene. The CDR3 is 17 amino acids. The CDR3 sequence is CASSLTGLRSVNEKLFF. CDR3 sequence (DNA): TGTGCCAGCAGCCTTACAGGGCTCCGTAGTGTAAATGAAAAACTGTTTTTT.

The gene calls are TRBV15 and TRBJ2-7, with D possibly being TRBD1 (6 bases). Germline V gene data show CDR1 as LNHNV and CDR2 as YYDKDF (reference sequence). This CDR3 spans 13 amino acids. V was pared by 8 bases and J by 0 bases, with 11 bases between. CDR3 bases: TGTGCCACCGCGAGGGGGTACTCCTACGAGCAGTACTTC. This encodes CATARGYSYEQYF.

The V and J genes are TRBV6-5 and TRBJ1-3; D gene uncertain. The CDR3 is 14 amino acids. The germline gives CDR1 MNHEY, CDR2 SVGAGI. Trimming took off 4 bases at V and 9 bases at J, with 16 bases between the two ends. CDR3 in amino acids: CASSSHVRRGTIYF. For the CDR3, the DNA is TGTGCCAGCAGTTCCCATGTCCGCCGGGGCACCATATATTTT.

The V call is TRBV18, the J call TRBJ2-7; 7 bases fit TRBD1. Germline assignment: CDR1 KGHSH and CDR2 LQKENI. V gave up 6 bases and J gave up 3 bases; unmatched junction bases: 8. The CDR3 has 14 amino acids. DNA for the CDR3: TGTGCCAGCTCCCCCCGGGACAGAAGCTACGAGCAGTACTTC. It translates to CASSPRDRSYEQYF. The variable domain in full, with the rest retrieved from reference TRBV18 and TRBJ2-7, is NAGVMQNPRHLVRRRGQEARLRCSPMKGHSHVYWYRQLPEEGLKFMVYLQKENIIDESGMPKERFSAEFPKEGPSILRIQQVVRGDSAAYFCASSPRDRSYEQYFGPGTRLTVT.

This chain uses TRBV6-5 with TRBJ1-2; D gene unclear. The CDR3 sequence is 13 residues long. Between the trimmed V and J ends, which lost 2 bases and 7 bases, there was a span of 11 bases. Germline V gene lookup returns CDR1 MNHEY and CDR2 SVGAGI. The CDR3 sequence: CASSYGGFSGYTF. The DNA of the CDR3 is TGTGCCAGCAGTTACGGAGGATTTAGTGGCTACACCTTC.

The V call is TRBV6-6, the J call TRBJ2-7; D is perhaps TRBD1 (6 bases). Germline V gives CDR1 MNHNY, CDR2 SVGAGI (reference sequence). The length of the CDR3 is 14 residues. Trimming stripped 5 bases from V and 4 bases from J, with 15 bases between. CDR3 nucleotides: TGTGCCAGCAGTACCGGACAGAGGAGGTACGAGCAGTACTTC. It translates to CASSTGQRRYEQYF.

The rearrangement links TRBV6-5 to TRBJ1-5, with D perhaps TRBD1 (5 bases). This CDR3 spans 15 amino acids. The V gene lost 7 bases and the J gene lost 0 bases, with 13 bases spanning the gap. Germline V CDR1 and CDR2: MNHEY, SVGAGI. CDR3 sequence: CASTTGTYSNQPQHF. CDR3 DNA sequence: TGTGCCAGCACAACAGGAACCTATAGCAATCAGCCCCAGCATTTT.

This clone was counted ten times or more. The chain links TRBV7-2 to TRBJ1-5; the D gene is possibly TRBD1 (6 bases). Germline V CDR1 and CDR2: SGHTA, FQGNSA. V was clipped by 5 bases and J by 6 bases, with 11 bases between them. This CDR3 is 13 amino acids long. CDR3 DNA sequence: TGTGCCAGCAGCCCAGGGGCGATTCAGCCCCAGCATTTT. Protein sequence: CASSPGAIQPQHF.

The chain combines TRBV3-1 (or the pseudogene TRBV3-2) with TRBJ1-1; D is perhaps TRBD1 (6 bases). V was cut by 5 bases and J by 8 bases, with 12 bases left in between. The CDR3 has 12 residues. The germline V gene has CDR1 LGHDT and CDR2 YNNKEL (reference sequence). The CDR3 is CASSSEGDEAFF. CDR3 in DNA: TGTGCCAGCAGCTCAGAGGGGGACGAAGCTTTCTTT.

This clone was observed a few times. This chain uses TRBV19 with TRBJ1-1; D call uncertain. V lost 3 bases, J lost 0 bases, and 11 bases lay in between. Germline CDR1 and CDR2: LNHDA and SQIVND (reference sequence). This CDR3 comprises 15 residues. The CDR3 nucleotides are TGTGCCAGTAGTATCGGCCCGGGAATGAACACTGAAGCTTTCTTT. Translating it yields CASSIGPGMNTEAFF.

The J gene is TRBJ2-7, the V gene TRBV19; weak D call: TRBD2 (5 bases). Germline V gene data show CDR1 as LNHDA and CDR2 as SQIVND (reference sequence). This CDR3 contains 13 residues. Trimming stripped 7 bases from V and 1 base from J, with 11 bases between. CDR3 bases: TGTGCCAGTATGAGTTGGGAGTCCTACGAGCAGTACTTC. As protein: CASMSWESYEQYF.

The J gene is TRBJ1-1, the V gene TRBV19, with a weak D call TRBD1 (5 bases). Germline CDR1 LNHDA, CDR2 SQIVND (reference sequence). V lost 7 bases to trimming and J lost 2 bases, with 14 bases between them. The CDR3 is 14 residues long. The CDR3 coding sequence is TGTGCCAGTATCGCAGGAGACAGTAACACTGAAGCTTTCTTT. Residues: CASIAGDSNTEAFF. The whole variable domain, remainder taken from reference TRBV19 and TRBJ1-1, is DGGITQSPKYLFRKEGQNVTLSCEQNLNHDAMYWYRQDPGQGLRLIYYSQIVNDFQKGDIAEGYSVSREKKESFPLTVTSAQKNPTAFYLCASIAGDSNTEAFFGQGTRLTVV.

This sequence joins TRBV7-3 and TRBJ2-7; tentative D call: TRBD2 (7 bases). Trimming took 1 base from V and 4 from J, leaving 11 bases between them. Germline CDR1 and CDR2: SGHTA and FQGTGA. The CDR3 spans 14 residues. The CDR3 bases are TGTGCCAGCAGCTTAAAGGGGGGGCCTTACGAGCAGTACTTC. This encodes CASSLKGGPYEQYF.

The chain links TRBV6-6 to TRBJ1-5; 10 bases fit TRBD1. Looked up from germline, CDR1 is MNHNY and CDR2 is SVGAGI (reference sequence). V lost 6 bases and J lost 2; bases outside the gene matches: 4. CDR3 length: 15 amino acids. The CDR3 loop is CASRATGGGNQPQHF. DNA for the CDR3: TGTGCCAGCAGAGCGACAGGGGGCGGCAATCAGCCCCAGCATTTT.

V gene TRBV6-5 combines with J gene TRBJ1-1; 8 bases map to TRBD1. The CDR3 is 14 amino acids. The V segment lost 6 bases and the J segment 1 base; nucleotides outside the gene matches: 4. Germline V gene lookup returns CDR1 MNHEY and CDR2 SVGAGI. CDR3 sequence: CASSRTGRNTEAFF. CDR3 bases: TGTGCCAGCAGCCGGACAGGGCGGAACACTGAAGCTTTCTTT.